Given below is one TCR beta chain in context. The germline gives CDR1 MDHEN, CDR2 SYDVKM. The CDR3 has 16 amino acids. Trimming stripped 7 bases from V and 0 bases from J, with 13 bases between. The table came from immunoSEQ multiplex PCR; TCRdb's copy has only in-frame clones and leaves some out. This table holds tens of thousands of clones, roughly four fifths found once. The sample originates from a study of radiotherapy plus CTLA-4 blockade in lung cancer. Overall study: Across the patients, objective responses occurred in approximately 19%, and disease control in under 40%.

This TCR derives from a human donor with non-small cell lung cancer whose response to radiotherapy plus ipilimumab could not be evaluated. Some clones in this sample may be carry-over from other donors' samples. The V call is TRBV28, the J call TRBJ1-6; no reliable D call. The sequenced sample was peripheral blood, obtained from a patient treated with radiotherapy plus ipilimumab. CDR3 coding DNA: TGTGCCAGCACCAACTCCGTGAGCTCCTATAATTCACCCCTCCACTTT. This sequence encodes CASTNSVSSYNSPLHF.